The 10 T cell receptor beta chains reported below all come from one sample, sequenced in a study of T cells in Graves' hyperthyroidism and ophthalmopathy. Using RNA transcripts as the source, TCR beta CDR3 regions were amplified. A set of HTBI primers served as the primers for a first-round RT-PCR of the TCR CDR3. TCRdb reprocessed the multiplex PCR reads via MiXCR and lists one record per CDR3 protein. Of about 290,000 distinct CDR3 sequences listed, approximately 13% are singletons. The sequenced sample was blood. Every receptor here comes from a woman in her 40s with Graves' hyperthyroidism.

This clonotype was detected a few times. The V gene is TRBV18, the J gene TRBJ2-5; 9 nucleotides align to TRBD2. J lost 3 bases, V lost 3 bases, and 5 bases had no gene match. The CDR3 is 15 residues long. CDR1 and CDR2 (germline): KGHSH, LQKENI. Here the CDR3 reads CASSPTASGKETQYF. The CDR3 DNA follows: TGTGCCAGCTCACCGACAGCTAGCGGGAAAGAGACCCAGTACTTC.

This chain uses TRBV2 with TRBJ2-3; D is perhaps TRBD2 (6 bases). The CDR3 has 13 residues. Trimming left V 5 bases short and J 0 bases short, with 6 bases between. The germline V gene encodes CDR1 SNHLY and CDR2 FYNNEI. Here the CDR3 DNA reads TGTGCCAGCAGTCGGGGGAGCACAGATACGCAGTATTTT. Its translation is CASSRGSTDTQYF.

In its sample, this clonotype was seen many times. This chain joins TRBV28 and TRBJ1-1, with a possible D match to TRBD1 (6 bases). The V gene lost 5 bases and the J gene lost 2 bases, with 12 bases spanning the gap. Germline loops: CDR1 MDHEN, CDR2 SYDVKM. This CDR3 region has 14 residues. CDR3 DNA sequence: TGTGCCAGCAGTCCTACAGGGTATAACACTGAAGCTTTCTTT. It specifies CASSPTGYNTEAFF. The variable domain in full, with the rest retrieved from reference TRBV28 and TRBJ1-1, is DVKVTQSSRYLVKRTGEKVFLECVQDMDHENMFWYRQDPGLGLRLIYFSYDVKMKEKGDIPEGYSVSREKKERFSLILESASTNQTSMYLCASSPTGYNTEAFFGQGTRLTVV.

The table lists this clonotype with many counts. This CDR3 is CSAKNRDGRETQYF. The CDR3 region has the DNA TGCAGTGCTAAGAATCGGGACGGGAGGGAGACCCAGTACTTC. The chain couples TRBV20-1 to TRBJ2-5, with TRBD2 matching over 7 bases. Germline values: CDR1 DFQATT, CDR2 SNEGSKA (reference sequence). The CDR3 is 14 residues long. V gave up 4 bases and J gave up 5 bases; unmatched junction bases: 10.

This clonotype was detected a few times. The chain carries TRBV28 and TRBJ2-2, with TRBD2 as a possible D gene (6 bases). V dropped 8 bases and J dropped 5 bases, with 15 bases sitting between them. Germline assignment: CDR1 MDHEN and CDR2 SYDVKM. This CDR3 comprises 14 residues. Here the CDR3 reads CASSWGGATGELFF. As DNA, the CDR3 is TGTGCCAGCTCTTGGGGAGGAGCAACCGGGGAGCTGTTTTTT.

This clonotype was observed a few times. The chain is built from TRBV5-8 and TRBJ1-2; D possibly corresponds to TRBD1 (6 bases). The CDR3 is made up of 14 amino acids. Germline assignment: CDR1 SGHTS and CDR2 YDEGEE. V lost 5 bases to trimming and J lost 7 bases, with 18 bases between them. The CDR3 DNA is TGTGCCAGCAGTAACCAGGGGATGCGTTCTGGCTACACCTTC. It encodes CASSNQGMRSGYTF.

This clonotype was seen many times. Germline is not matched at one junction end, which may reflect a read error. V and J are TRBV2 and TRBJ2-5; 13 bases align to TRBD2. Germline V gene lookup returns CDR1 SNHLY and CDR2 FYNNEI. The CDR3 consists of 12 residues. The CDR3 protein is CASSGTSGRMDF. DNA for the CDR3: TGTGCCAGCAGTGGGACTAGCGGGAGAATGGACTTC.

In its sample, this clonotype was seen many times. At one boundary the junction diverges from the germline segment, which might be a read error. This chain joins TRBV7-8 and TRBJ1-5; maybe TRBD1 (5 bases). CDR1 is SGHVS and CDR2 is FQNEAQ in the germline V gene. CDR3 length: 15 residues. The CDR3: CASSLARGSSQPQHF. The CDR3 DNA is TGTGCCAGCAGCTTAGCGCGGGGGAGCAGTCAGCCCCAGCATTTT.

In its sample, this clonotype was seen many times. The V gene is TRBV6-1, the J gene TRBJ2-3, with D possibly matching TRBD2 (6 bases). V shed 1 base and J shed 6 bases, with 8 bases lying between them. The CDR3 has 13 residues. The germline CDR1 and CDR2 sequences are MNHNS and SASEGT. CDR3 sequence: CASSEGGLDTQYF. DNA of the CDR3: TGTGCCAGCAGTGAAGGGGGACTTGATACGCAGTATTTT.

This rearrangement joins TRBV28 to TRBJ1-2, with 12 bases identical to TRBD1. The CDR3 contains 15 residues. Germline CDR1 MDHEN, CDR2 SYDVKM. V dropped 6 bases and J dropped 5; count of bases not matched to a gene: 7. The CDR3 sequence is CASSTGTGGRYGYTF. The CDR3 region has the DNA TGTGCCAGCAGCACCGGGACAGGGGGCAGGTATGGCTACACCTTC.